The source of this T cell receptor (beta chain) is a study of tumor and adjacent non-tumor tissue in lung cancer. Whole-study context: There were some 11 adenocarcinoma, a couple of squamous cell carcinoma and 1 small cell lung cancer cases.

CDR1 SGHDT and CDR2 YYEEEE come from the germline V gene. The CDR3 contains 15 residues. The V gene lost 5 bases and the J gene lost 0 bases, with 12 bases spanning the gap. There are many counts of this clonotype. The library came from three nested PCR rounds adapted from ARM-PCR protocols. From the multiplex PCR reads, TCRdb called clonotypes with MiXCR, one entry per CDR3 protein. The sample carries some 100,000 distinct CDR3 sequences, 55% to 65% recorded once. The template was RNA from unsorted bulk tissue. The normal lung tissue was taken more than 3 cm from the tumor edge. The rearrangement joins TRBV5-6 to TRBJ2-1; D is possibly TRBD1 (5 bases). The TCR originated in a man younger than 40 with non-small cell lung cancer. The sample consisted of distant non-tumor lung tissue. The CDR3 is CASSPGLSSYNEQFF. CDR3 nucleotide sequence: TGTGCCAGCAGTCCAGGGTTGAGCTCCTACAATGAGCAGTTCTTC.